Presented here are 14 T cell receptor beta chains from one specimen sequenced in a study of cytomegalovirus exposure and HLA in healthy donors (dated by TCRdb to the late 2010s). Library construction relied on the immunoSEQ multiplex PCR assay. For the multiplex PCR, a mixture combining 60 forward primers for TCR Vbeta segments and 13 reverse primers for TCR Jbeta segments was used. In its TCRdb copy, this immuneACCESS table keeps in-frame sequences only and misses some clones. Where compared with another copy, unresolved V genes explain less than half of these, and the others have no known cause. This sample lists about 89,000 clones; around 86% were detected once. Jointly, the top ten make up under 4.5% of the sample. Input material: PBMCs. These receptors came from a female donor in good health and CMV-seropositive.

A note on this clone: One junction end does not reproduce the germline sequence, and a read error may be involved. The rearrangement uses TRBV7-9 and TRBJ2-2; 8 nucleotides match TRBD1. The CDR3 totals 15 residues. The germline CDR1 and CDR2 sequences are SEHNR and FQNEAQ (reference sequence). DNA of the CDR3: TGTGCCAGCATCTTACAGGGGGCGAACACCGGGGAGCTGTTTTTT. Translation gives CASILQGANTGELFF.

This chain joins TRBV9 and TRBJ1-2, with TRBD1 identical over 10 bases. This CDR3 spans 15 amino acids. CDR1 and CDR2 from the germline V gene are SGDLS and YYNGEE. With 2 bases clipped from V and 5 bases from J, the junction kept 6 bases outside the gene matches. CDR3: CASSVQGGQGYGYTF. CDR3 bases: TGTGCCAGCAGCGTCCAGGGGGGACAGGGGTATGGCTACACCTTC.

The gene calls are TRBV19 and TRBJ1-5, with D unclear. The CDR3 has 12 amino acids. Germline assignment: CDR1 LNHDA and CDR2 SQIVND (reference sequence). Trimming shortened V by 4 bases and J by 7 bases, and 8 bases separated the two germline ends. The CDR3 is CASSTLAQPQHF. The CDR3 DNA follows: TGTGCCAGTAGTACCTTAGCCCAGCCCCAGCATTTT.

As concerns this clone: The germline gene is not matched at one end of the junction; a read error may be the cause. The chain uses TRBV7-9 and TRBJ2-7; possible D gene TRBD2, 5 bases. This CDR3 has 16 amino acids. CDR1 SEHNR and CDR2 FQNEAQ come from the germline V gene (reference sequence). The CDR3 bases are TGTTCCAGCAGCTTGGGCGGGCATCTTGTCCCCTACGAGCAGTACTTC. It is translated as CSSSLGGHLVPYEQYF.

This clone was seen a single time. The chain carries TRBV5-4 and TRBJ1-1, with D unclear. V was cut by 2 bases and J by 1 base, with 12 bases left in between. CDR1 is SGHNT, CDR2 YYREEE, per germline (reference sequence). The CDR3 covers 15 residues. As DNA, the CDR3 is TGTGCCAGCAGCTTCCGGGGTACGAGGAACACTGAAGCTTTCTTT. It codes for CASSFRGTRNTEAFF.

The chain combines TRBV6-6 with TRBJ1-1; perhaps TRBD1 as D (5 bases). Germline CDR1 and CDR2: MNHNY and SVGAGI (reference sequence). V lost 2 bases, J lost 1 base, and 11 bases lay in between. The CDR3 runs to 15 residues. The CDR3 bases are TGTGCCAGCAGTTACACAGGCCTGGGGAACACTGAAGCTTTCTTT. Its translation: CASSYTGLGNTEAFF.

The gene calls are TRBV11-2 and TRBJ2-3, with 14 bases that match TRBD2. Germline CDR1 and CDR2: SGHAT and FQNNGV. The CDR3 sequence is 16 residues long. J was trimmed by 3 bases and V by 4 bases; bases with no gene match: 3. CDR3 DNA: TGTGCCAGCAGCTGGACTAGCGGGGGGCAAACAGATACGCAGTATTTT. Translated, it gives CASSWTSGGQTDTQYF.

This clone was seen a few times. The chain employs TRBV27 and TRBJ1-1; D gene unclear. The V gene lost 3 bases and the J gene lost 5 bases, with 13 bases spanning the gap. Germline V CDR1 and CDR2: MNHEY, SMNVEV (reference sequence). The CDR3 is 14 residues long. The CDR3 bases are TGTGCCAGCAGTTTGGCCCGCCGCGGGACTGAAGCTTTCTTT. Translating it yields CASSLARRGTEAFF.

This clone was seen just once. The chain joins TRBV5-1 to TRBJ1-1, with D possibly being TRBD1 (5 bases). Trimming stripped 4 bases from V and 4 bases from J, with 17 bases between. The CDR3 has 15 amino acids. Germline CDR1 reads SGHRS; CDR2 reads YFSETQ. CDR3 nucleotide sequence: TGCGCCAGCAGCCCGACCTTGGGGGGATCCACTGAAGCTTTCTTT. Amino acid sequence: CASSPTLGGSTEAFF.

The gene calls are TRBV27 and TRBJ1-2, with TRBD1 identical over 8 bases. Trimming cost V 5 bases and J 0 bases; bases outside gene matches: 8. The germline V gene encodes CDR1 MNHEY and CDR2 SMNVEV (reference sequence). The CDR3 extends over 16 amino acids. The CDR3, as DNA: TGTGCCAGCAGTGCCTCAGGGGGCGCCGCTAACTATGGCTACACCTTC. It is translated as CASSASGGAANYGYTF.

The chain has TRBV7-6 and TRBJ2-1; 12 nucleotides match TRBD2. This CDR3 spans 16 amino acids. V lost 1 base, J lost 8 bases, and 6 bases stayed unmatched. Germline CDR1 is SGHVS and CDR2 is FNYEAQ. Here the CDR3 reads CASSLGLLAGGYEQFF. The DNA for the CDR3 is TGTGCCAGCAGCTTAGGACTGCTAGCGGGGGGGTATGAGCAGTTCTTC.

This chain uses TRBV5-1 with TRBJ2-1; TRBD2 matches at 12 bases. This CDR3 has 16 residues. CDR1 is SGHRS, CDR2 YFSETQ, per germline. Trimming cost V 5 bases and J 1 base; bases outside gene matches: 4. CDR3 bases: TGCGCCAGCAGGGGGACTAGCGGGCCATCCTACAATGAGCAGTTCTTC. This gives the protein CASRGTSGPSYNEQFF.

The rearrangement links TRBV5-1 to TRBJ1-4, with D perhaps TRBD1 (6 bases). Germline loops: CDR1 SGHRS, CDR2 YFSETQ. CDR3 size: 15 residues. The germline V and J ends were trimmed by 2 bases and 0 bases, with 8 bases remaining between them. CDR3 coding DNA: TGCGCCAGCAGCTTACAGGGCCCAACTAATGAAAAACTGTTTTTT. This encodes CASSLQGPTNEKLFF. The variable domain in full, with the rest retrieved from reference TRBV5-1 and TRBJ1-4, is KAGVTQTPRYLIKTRGQQVTLSCSPISGHRSVSWYQQTPGQGLQFLFEYFSETQRNKGNFPGRFSGRQFSNSRSEMNVSTLELGDSALYLCASSLQGPTNEKLFFGSGTQLSVL.

The chain uses TRBV10-1 and TRBJ2-1; 8 nucleotides agree with TRBD2. The germline gives CDR1 WNHNN, CDR2 SYGVQD (reference sequence). The CDR3 runs to 15 residues. J lost 7 bases, V lost 4 bases, and 9 bases had no gene match. This CDR3 reads CASSGGGRPYNEQFF. CDR3 sequence (DNA): TGCGCCAGCAGTGGGGGCGGGAGGCCTTATAATGAGCAGTTCTTC.